The entry below gives a single T cell receptor (beta chain) sequence along with its context. No antigen is known for it. The data were taken from a study of blood T cells in healthy people across ages. Across the study: When template switching was applied, about one barcoded beta molecule was captured per two T cells.

Study-level results: It was held that the diversity estimates obtained from one million T cells were underestimates.

The use of a sample-barcoded 5' primer and a J-beta primer mix characterized a second PCR of 7 to 11 cycles. TCRdb ran MiXCR on the 5' RACE reads and lists one entry per CDR3 protein. This table has around 1,800,000 distinct CDR3 sequences, roughly two fifths appearing once. After removal of 4 bases from V and 6 bases from J, the junction contained 5 bases not matched to a gene. Germline V gene lookup returns CDR1 MNHNY and CDR2 SVGAGI (reference sequence). The CDR3 consists of 14 residues. The donors, healthy Caucasians from Russia, were aged about 6 to 95. Per-sample yields of isolated PBMCs were at least 7 million.

This clonotype originated in a human donor in good health. Sequencing was done on a sample of blood. The rearrangement links TRBV6-6 to TRBJ1-5; TRBD1 aligns across 8 bases. The DNA of the CDR3 is TGTGCCAGCAGTTGCCCGGGACAGGCTCAGCCCCAGCATTTT. Protein: CASSCPGQAQPQHF.